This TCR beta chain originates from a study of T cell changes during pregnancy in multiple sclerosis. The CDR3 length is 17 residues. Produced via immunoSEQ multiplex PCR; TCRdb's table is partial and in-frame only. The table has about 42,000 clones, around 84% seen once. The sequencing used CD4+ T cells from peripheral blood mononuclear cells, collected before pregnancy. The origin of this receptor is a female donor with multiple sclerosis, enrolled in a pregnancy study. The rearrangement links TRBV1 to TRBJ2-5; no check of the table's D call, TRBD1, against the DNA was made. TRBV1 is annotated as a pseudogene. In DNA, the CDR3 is TGCACCAGCAGCCCTCGTAGGGGGACCTACCTCCAAGAGACCCAGTACTTC. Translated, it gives CTSSPRRGTYLQETQYF.